Presented here are 32 T cell receptor beta chains from one specimen sequenced in a study of Ad26.COV2.S vaccination and SARS-CoV-2 variants. The method was immunoSEQ multiplex PCR; TCRdb's version includes in-frame clones alone and lacks a portion of them. The sample shows 350,000 to 550,000 clones, 89% of them seen only once. Treatment of the sample: around 19 received Ad26.COV2.S at low or high dose, single or two shots; 5 received placebo; per-sample allocation not given. Each sample was drawn 63 days after the first injection (of vaccine or placebo). The material sequenced was peripheral blood, taken in a trial of Ad26.COV2.S vaccine versus placebo. The source of these receptors is a person between 18 and 60 years old who received the Ad26.COV2.S COVID-19 vaccine or a placebo.

The V call is TRBV5-1, the J call TRBJ2-5, with TRBD2 as a possible D gene (6 bases). This CDR3 comprises 13 residues. Germline values: CDR1 SGHRS, CDR2 YFSETQ. The ends were cut back, 4 bases at V and 1 base at J, with 8 bases in the middle. CDR3 in DNA: TGCGCCAGCAGCGGGGGGACCCAAGAGACCCAGTACTTC. This gives the protein CASSGGTQETQYF.

CDR3 in amino acids: CASSVVGTSYNEQFF. The DNA for the CDR3 is TGTGCCAGCAGCGTAGTAGGGACTAGCTACAATGAGCAGTTCTTC. The chain carries TRBV9 and TRBJ2-1, with 8 bases that match TRBD2. The CDR3 has 15 residues. V shed 0 bases and J 3 bases; nucleotides not matched to a gene: 2. Germline CDR1 is SGDLS and CDR2 is YYNGEE.

This clone is a singleton in its sample. This rearrangement joins TRBV19 to TRBJ2-3; D may be TRBD1 (6 bases). CDR3 length: 16 residues. Germline CDR1 and CDR2: LNHDA and SQIVND (reference sequence). The germline V and J ends were trimmed by 7 bases and 2 bases, with 19 bases remaining between them. Here the CDR3 DNA reads TGTGCCAGTAACGTTTTGGGGGCAGGCCCCACAGATACGCAGTATTTT. The encoded protein is CASNVLGAGPTDTQYF.

The chain combines TRBV9 with TRBJ1-2; D is ambiguous. Trimming removed 3 bases from V and 3 bases from J, with 12 bases in between. Germline CDR1 SGDLS, CDR2 YYNGEE. The CDR3 consists of 14 residues. Here the CDR3 reads CASSAHQADYGYTF. CDR3 DNA: TGTGCCAGCAGCGCCCATCAGGCTGACTATGGCTACACCTTC.

The rearrangement joins TRBV18 to TRBJ2-5; tentatively, D is TRBD1 (6 bases). The germline gives CDR1 KGHSH, CDR2 LQKENI. The CDR3 runs to 13 residues. The germline V and J ends were trimmed by 6 bases and 5 bases, with 13 bases remaining between them. CDR3 DNA sequence: TGTGCCAGCTCTCTTCAGGGGCCGGAGACCCAGTACTTC. This gives the protein CASSLQGPETQYF.

The chain links TRBV4-1 to TRBJ1-5, with 7 bases fitting TRBD1. This CDR3 has 15 residues. CDR1 MGHRA and CDR2 YSYEKL come from the germline V gene. With 3 bases clipped from V and 7 bases from J, the junction kept 9 bases outside the gene matches. This chain's CDR3 is CASSQDGTDGQPQHF. The DNA of the CDR3 is TGCGCCAGCAGCCAGGACGGGACAGACGGACAGCCCCAGCATTTT.

This sequence joins TRBV7-2 and TRBJ1-1, with D maybe TRBD1 (6 bases). This CDR3 is 16 amino acids long. V lost 4 bases, J lost 1 base, and 16 bases lay in between. Germline CDR1 SGHTA, CDR2 FQGNSA. CDR3 loop: CASSYRYRESNTEAFF. In DNA, the CDR3 is TGTGCCAGCAGCTACCGGTACAGGGAATCGAACACTGAAGCTTTCTTT.

The rearrangement links TRBV7-2 to TRBJ2-1; D could derive from TRBD1 or TRBD2 (5 bases each). Trimming shortened V by 5 bases and J by 0 bases, and 8 bases separated the two germline ends. Germline CDR1 reads SGHTA; CDR2 reads FQGNSA. The CDR3 is made up of 14 amino acids. The DNA for the CDR3 is TGTGCCAGCAGCGCGAGGGGCTCCTACAATGAGCAGTTCTTC. Translated, it gives CASSARGSYNEQFF.

V is TRBV5-1 and J is TRBJ1-1; 7 bases are shared with TRBD1. V gave up 3 bases and J gave up 11 bases; unmatched junction bases: 10. Per germline, CDR1 SGHRS and CDR2 YFSETQ. The length of the CDR3 is 13 residues. CDR3 in amino acids: CASSSGDRYTAFF. The CDR3 bases are TGCGCCAGCAGCTCTGGGGACAGATACACGGCTTTCTTT.

This chain links TRBV13 with TRBJ2-3; the D is unclear. Trimming cost V 5 bases and J 8 bases, with 14 bases left between them. This CDR3 spans 13 amino acids. CDR1 and CDR2 from the germline V gene are PRHDT and FYEKMQ (reference sequence). The CDR3 region is CASSPLPGGTQYF. CDR3 nucleotides: TGTGCCAGCAGCCCATTGCCCGGCGGTACGCAGTATTTT.

V is TRBV5-6 and J is TRBJ1-1; 7 nucleotides align to TRBD1. With V trimmed by 0 bases and J by 5 bases, 7 bases remained unmatched. CDR3 length: 15 residues. From germline, CDR1 is SGHDT and CDR2 YYEEEE. The CDR3 is CASSLATGVRTEAFF. The CDR3 bases are TGTGCCAGCAGCTTGGCTACAGGGGTGAGAACTGAAGCTTTCTTT. Together with reference TRBV5-6 and TRBJ1-1, the CDR3 gives the full variable domain: DAGVTQSPTHLIKTRGQQVTLRCSPKSGHDTVSWYQQALGQGPQFIFQYYEEEERQRGNFPDRFSGHQFPNYSSELNVNALLLGDSALYLCASSLATGVRTEAFFGQGTRLTVV.

This clone appeared a few times. V gene TRBV27 combines with J gene TRBJ1-5, with a possible D match to TRBD1 (5 bases). In germline, CDR1 is MNHEY, CDR2 SMNVEV (reference sequence). Trimming pared 5 bases from V and 0 bases from J, leaving 8 bases between. CDR3 length equals 14 residues. CDR3 DNA: TGTGCCAGCAGTGGGGGGGATAGCAATCAGCCCCAGCATTTT. It encodes CASSGGDSNQPQHF.

The rearrangement uses TRBV12-3 or TRBV12-4 and TRBJ2-7; a weak D match, TRBD2 (6 bases). This CDR3 has 12 residues. Trimming stripped 3 bases from V and 6 bases from J, with 9 bases between. DNA of the CDR3: TGTGCCAGCAGTTTTAGCGGCGTCGAGCAGTACTTC. This codes for CASSFSGVEQYF.

The CDR3 is CAISRQGSYEQYV. The CDR3 coding sequence is TGTGCCATCAGCCGACAGGGATCCTACGAGCAGTACGTC. The V and J genes are TRBV10-3 and TRBJ2-7, with 7 bases aligning to TRBD1. The CDR3 has 13 residues. The germline CDR1 and CDR2 sequences are ENHRY and SYGVKD. V lost 6 bases and J lost 1; bases outside the gene matches: 3.

V is TRBV6-2 or TRBV6-3 and J is TRBJ2-1, with TRBD2 identical over 8 bases. This CDR3 comprises 18 residues. V lost 2 bases to trimming and J lost 5 bases; unmatched junction nucleotides: 14. Germline V gene data show CDR1 as MNHEY and CDR2 as SVGEGT. CDR3 protein: CASSYLPTGLVRNNEQFF. In DNA form, the CDR3 reads TGTGCCAGCAGTTACCTCCCTACGGGACTAGTGAGAAACAATGAGCAGTTCTTC.

This clone was seen once. The chain uses TRBV7-9 and TRBJ2-5, with unresolved D. V lost 1 base, J lost 6 bases, and 0 bases lay in between. The CDR3 contains 10 residues. The germline V gene encodes CDR1 SEHNR and CDR2 FQNEAQ (reference sequence). CDR3 residues: CASSLETQYF. The CDR3, as DNA: TGTGCCAGCAGCTTAGAGACCCAGTACTTC.

This clone was observed once. A junction end diverges from the germline sequence, so it may reflect a read error. V usage is TRBV2 and J usage is TRBJ1-3; D gene uncertain. Germline V lookup: CDR1 SNHLY, CDR2 FYNNEI. The CDR3 is 13 amino acids. CDR3 DNA sequence: TGTGCCAGCAGTGCCCCCGCTGGGAACACCATATATTTT. It is translated as CASSAPAGNTIYF. The full variable domain, with the rest looked up from reference TRBV2 and TRBJ1-3, is EPEVTQTPSHQVTQMGQEVILRCVPISNHLYFYWYRQILGQKVEFLVSFYNNEISEKSEIFDDQFSVERPDGSNFTLKIRSTKLEDSAMYFCASSAPAGNTIYFGEGSWLTVV.

The V and J genes are TRBV19 and TRBJ2-3, with TRBD2 as a possible D gene (6 bases). Trimming cost V 6 bases and J 5 bases, with 9 bases left between them. This CDR3 is built from 12 residues. Germline CDR1 LNHDA, CDR2 SQIVND (reference sequence). CDR3 coding DNA: TGTGCCAGTAGCGGGAGAGGAGATACGCAGTATTTT. It is translated as CASSGRGDTQYF. The complete variable domain, with remaining parts taken from reference TRBV19 and TRBJ2-3, reads DGGITQSPKYLFRKEGQNVTLSCEQNLNHDAMYWYRQDPGQGLRLIYYSQIVNDFQKGDIAEGYSVSREKKESFPLTVTSAQKNPTAFYLCASSGRGDTQYFGPGTRLTVL.

The rearrangement uses TRBV4-3 and TRBJ2-4; 7 positions match TRBD1. The CDR3 is 20 residues long. With 4 bases clipped from V and 2 bases from J, the junction kept 20 bases outside the gene matches. The germline V gene has CDR1 LGHNA and CDR2 YSLEER. In nucleotides, the CDR3 is TGCGCCAGCAGCCTCTTTAATCCGGGACAGACGTTTTTCTCCAAAAACATTCAGTACTTC. Protein: CASSLFNPGQTFFSKNIQYF.

This chain uses TRBV30 with TRBJ1-2; D remains unclear. This CDR3 has 12 amino acids. Between the trimmed V and J ends, which lost 4 bases and 7 bases, there was a span of 13 bases. The germline V gene encodes CDR1 GTSNPN and CDR2 SVGIG (reference sequence). CDR3 coding DNA: TGTGCCTGGACACCCGGACGCCTTGGCTACACCTTC. Protein: CAWTPGRLGYTF.

The J gene is TRBJ1-2, the V gene TRBV5-4; D remains unclear. Per the germline V gene, CDR1 is SGHNT and CDR2 is YYREEE (reference sequence). CDR3 length: 15 amino acids. The V and J ends lost 3 bases and 2 bases respectively, with 14 bases between them. Here the CDR3 DNA reads TGTGCCAGCAGCTCAGCGGCGGACCCAAACTATGGCTACACCTTC. Its protein is CASSSAADPNYGYTF.

V is TRBV7-3 and J is TRBJ2-3; D is unclear. The V gene's germline CDR1 is SGHTA and CDR2 FQGTGA. Trimming removed 4 bases from V and 6 bases from J, with 17 bases in between. The CDR3 is 15 amino acids. CDR3 bases: TGTGCCAGCAGCTCGGCCCTTGGTTCCCCGGATACGCAGTATTTT. This sequence encodes CASSSALGSPDTQYF. Together with reference TRBV7-3 and TRBJ2-3, the CDR3 gives the full variable domain: GAGVSQTPSNKVTEKGKYVELRCDPISGHTALYWYRQSLGQGPEFLIYFQGTGAADDSGLPNDRFFAVRPEGSVSTLKIQRTERGDSAVYLCASSSALGSPDTQYFGPGTRLTVL.

The chain is built from TRBV29-1 and TRBJ2-7; tentatively, D is TRBD1 or TRBD2 (5 bases each). CDR3 length: 12 residues. Germline V CDR1 and CDR2: SQVTM, ANQGSEA. Trimming left V 7 bases short and J 4 bases short, with 14 bases between. The CDR3, as DNA: TGCAGCGCTTTGATAGGGACGTACGAGCAGTACTTC. This gives the protein CSALIGTYEQYF.

This chain links TRBV15 with TRBJ2-5; possibly TRBD1 or TRBD2 for D (6 bases each). The CDR3 is 15 residues long. V lost 0 bases, J lost 7 bases, and 15 bases lay in between. From germline, CDR1 is LNHNV and CDR2 YYDKDF (reference sequence). In DNA, the CDR3 is TGTGCCACCAGCAGAGATCGAGGGGGGAGAGGGACCCAGTACTTC. It encodes CATSRDRGGRGTQYF. Using reference TRBV15 and TRBJ2-5 for the parts outside the CDR3, the full variable domain is DAMVIQNPRYQVTQFGKPVTLSCSQTLNHNVMYWYQQKSSQAPKLLFHYYDKDFNNEADTPDNFQSRRPNTSFCFLDIRSPGLGDTAMYLCATSRDRGGRGTQYFGPGTRLLVL.

V is TRBV3-1 (or the pseudogene TRBV3-2) and J is TRBJ2-2, with D possibly being TRBD2 (7 bases). Germline values: CDR1 LGHDT, CDR2 YNNKEL (reference sequence). V lost 5 bases to trimming and J lost 2 bases, with 12 bases between them. CDR3 length equals 15 residues. CDR3 nucleotide sequence: TGTGCCAGCAGCTTCGGGGGGCCCAACACCGGGGAGCTGTTTTTT. Translated, it gives CASSFGGPNTGELFF.

V is TRBV5-4 and J is TRBJ2-1; tentative D call: TRBD2 (6 bases). The CDR3 is made up of 16 amino acids. V shed 4 bases and J shed 0 bases, with 14 bases lying between them. The germline CDR1 and CDR2 sequences are SGHNT and YYREEE (reference sequence). The CDR3 here is CASSRPGTLSYNEQFF. The CDR3, as DNA: TGTGCCAGCAGCCGCCCCGGGACTCTCTCCTACAATGAGCAGTTCTTC.

The chain has TRBV5-1 and TRBJ2-5, with 8 bases fitting TRBD2. V lost 5 bases and J lost 2; bases outside the gene matches: 5. The CDR3 runs to 14 residues. The germline V gene encodes CDR1 SGHRS and CDR2 YFSETQ. The DNA of the CDR3 is TGCGCCAGCAGGTTTAGCGGGGCTCAAGAGACCCAGTACTTC. This encodes CASRFSGAQETQYF.

The chain employs TRBV9 and TRBJ2-3; 8 bases fit TRBD1. V was clipped by 4 bases and J by 0 bases; unmatched bases: 4. Germline V gene data show CDR1 as SGDLS and CDR2 as YYNGEE. The CDR3 is 15 residues long. The CDR3 here is CASSFRTGSTDTQYF. For the CDR3, the DNA is TGTGCCAGCAGCTTTCGGACAGGGAGCACAGATACGCAGTATTTT.

The V gene is TRBV7-9, the J gene TRBJ2-5, with 7 bases fitting TRBD2. The CDR3 covers 16 residues. Per the germline V gene, CDR1 is SEHNR and CDR2 is FQNEAQ (reference sequence). Trimming took 5 bases from V and 0 from J; bases not matched to a gene: 9. Here the CDR3 reads CASSPARLADQETQYF. DNA for the CDR3: TGTGCCAGCAGCCCAGCCAGGCTAGCGGACCAAGAGACCCAGTACTTC.

The chain combines TRBV2 with TRBJ1-6; D ambiguous. V was shortened by 0 bases and J by 3 bases, with 3 bases between the two germline ends. The CDR3 sequence is 14 residues long. The germline gives CDR1 SNHLY, CDR2 FYNNEI. Here the CDR3 DNA reads TGTGCCAGCAGTGAAGCCAGCTATAATTCACCCCTCCACTTT. Protein: CASSEASYNSPLHF.

The chain links TRBV9 to TRBJ2-2, with 14 bases aligning to TRBD2. V was clipped by 2 bases and J by 3 bases; unmatched bases: 9. The CDR3 runs to 19 residues. CDR1 is SGDLS and CDR2 is YYNGEE in the germline V gene. CDR3 DNA: TGTGCCAGCAGCGTCCGGCACCTGGGACTAGCGGGAGACACCGGGGAGCTGTTTTTT. It translates to CASSVRHLGLAGDTGELFF.

The rearrangement joins TRBV6-1 to TRBJ2-5; perhaps TRBD1 as D (8 bases). Germline lookup yields CDR1 MNHNS and CDR2 SASEGT. V lost 2 bases to trimming and J lost 5 bases, with 21 bases between them. The CDR3 runs 17 residues. The CDR3 sequence is CASSEWGGRQGAETQYF. The CDR3 region has the DNA TGTGCCAGCAGTGAATGGGGGGGGAGGCAGGGGGCCGAGACCCAGTACTTC.